This is a list of T cell receptor beta chains from one sample in a study of control samples from healthy donors and cancer patients. Assay used: immunoSEQ multiplex PCR; TCRdb lists only in-frame clones, some missing. The sample records about 100,000 clones, around 80% being singletons. The material sequenced was blood. Source of these receptors: a man younger than 35 in good health. The CDR3 runs from the conserved cysteine through the conserved F or W. A D gene is named only where the DNA matches it firmly. Some rows have no size entry. The others give once, few or many, or a class for an expanded clone.

v_call: TRBV2; clone_size: -; j_call: TRBJ1-2; d_call: TRBD1; cdr3_nt: TGTGCCAGCAAATTACAGGGGATAGCAAACTATGGCTACACCTTC; cdr3_aa: CASKLQGIANYGYTF
v_call: TRBV15; clone_size: -; j_call: TRBJ2-3; d_call: -; cdr3_nt: TGTGCCACCAGCAGAGAGTTGTCCGGGAATACGCAGTATTTT; cdr3_aa: CATSRELSGNTQYF
v_call: TRBV24-1; clone_size: -; j_call: TRBJ2-1; d_call: TRBD1; cdr3_nt: TGTGCCACCAGTGATTTAAGGACAGGGGTTTCTGGCAATGAGCAGTTCTTC; cdr3_aa: CATSDLRTGVSGNEQFF
v_call: TRBV28; clone_size: -; j_call: TRBJ1-5; d_call: TRBD1; cdr3_nt: TGTGCCAGCAGGCCCACAGGGGCGATCAATCAGCCCCAGCATTTT; cdr3_aa: CASRPTGAINQPQHF
v_call: TRBV9; clone_size: few; j_call: TRBJ2-2; d_call: -; cdr3_nt: TGTGCCAGCAGCGTAGCCCTCCCGGGCGGGGAGCTGTTTTTT; cdr3_aa: CASSVALPGGELFF
v_call: TRBV4-2; clone_size: -; j_call: TRBJ1-3; d_call: -; cdr3_nt: TGTGCCAGCAGCCATCCTGAGGATTCGTCTGGAAACACCATATATTTT; cdr3_aa: CASSHPEDSSGNTIYF
v_call: TRBV15; clone_size: -; j_call: TRBJ2-5; d_call: -; cdr3_nt: TGTGCCACCAGCAGAGATAAGTTGCGAGAGACCCAGTACTTC; cdr3_aa: CATSRDKLRETQYF
v_call: TRBV6-5; clone_size: -; j_call: TRBJ1-2; d_call: -; cdr3_nt: TGTGCCAGCAGACGGGCCAGCTCATATGGCTACACCTTC; cdr3_aa: CASRRASSYGYTF
v_call: TRBV11-2; clone_size: many; j_call: TRBJ2-2; d_call: -; cdr3_nt: TGTGCCAGCAGCCTTCTTAAGACCGGGGAGCTGTTTTTT; cdr3_aa: CASSLLKTGELFF
v_call: TRBV12-2; clone_size: -; j_call: TRBJ2-2; d_call: -; cdr3_nt: TGTGCAAGTCGCTTAGCAGGGGTTGGGGGGGGCGGGGAGCTGTTTTTT; cdr3_aa: CASRLAGVGGGGELFF
v_call: TRBV30; clone_size: -; j_call: TRBJ1-6; d_call: TRBD1; cdr3_nt: TGTGCCTGGAGAGAGGGGGCTATCTATAATTCACCCCTCCACTTT; cdr3_aa: CAWREGAIYNSPLHF
v_call: TRBV27; clone_size: -; j_call: TRBJ2-3; d_call: -; cdr3_nt: TGTGCCACCACCGACAGTGAGGCGGGGAACACAGATACGCAGTATTTT; cdr3_aa: CATTDSEAGNTDTQYF
v_call: TRBV10-2; clone_size: -; j_call: TRBJ2-1; d_call: TRBD1; cdr3_nt: TGCGCCAGCAGGGACAGGATATACAATGAGCAGTTCTTC; cdr3_aa: CASRDRIYNEQFF
v_call: TRBV7-2; clone_size: few; j_call: TRBJ2-1; d_call: -; cdr3_nt: TGTGCCAGCAGCTTAGCGGGGGGCTCGAACAATGAGCAGTTCTTC; cdr3_aa: CASSLAGGSNNEQFF
v_call: TRBV27; clone_size: -; j_call: TRBJ1-5; d_call: TRBD1; cdr3_nt: TGTGCCAGCAGTTTCCGGCAGGGGGGGCAGCCCCAGCATTTT; cdr3_aa: CASSFRQGGQPQHF
v_call: TRBV6-6; clone_size: -; j_call: TRBJ1-5; d_call: -; cdr3_nt: TGTGCCAGCGAAAGAATCGGGAGCGGCAATCAGCCCCAGCATTTT; cdr3_aa: CASERIGSGNQPQHF
v_call: TRBV5-4; clone_size: few; j_call: TRBJ2-5; d_call: -; cdr3_nt: TGTGCCGCAGGACTGGACCAAGAGACCCAGTACTTC; cdr3_aa: CAAGLDQETQYF
v_call: TRBV18; clone_size: -; j_call: TRBJ1-2; d_call: TRBD1; cdr3_nt: TGTGCCAGCTCACCCGGACGCAGGGGGAAGGGAAAGGACTATGGCTACACCTTC; cdr3_aa: CASSPGRRGKGKDYGYTF
v_call: TRBV10-2; clone_size: -; j_call: TRBJ1-2; d_call: -; cdr3_nt: TGCGCCAGCAGTGAGTCTAGCCCCCGGCGGGGCTACACCTTC; cdr3_aa: CASSESSPRRGYTF
v_call: TRBV29-1; clone_size: -; j_call: TRBJ2-3; d_call: TRBD2; cdr3_nt: TGCAGCGTTGAAGATCGGGGACTAGCTGGAGATACGCAGTATTTT; cdr3_aa: CSVEDRGLAGDTQYF
v_call: TRBV3-1/TRBV3-2; clone_size: -; j_call: TRBJ2-6; d_call: TRBD2; cdr3_nt: TGTGCCAGCAGCCAAGTTAGCGGGACTAGCGGGGCCTCTGGGGCCAACGTCCTGACTTTC; cdr3_aa: CASSQVSGTSGASGANVLTF
v_call: TRBV7-6; clone_size: -; j_call: TRBJ2-3; d_call: -; cdr3_nt: TGTGCCAGCAGCGTCTTAGCGGTTAACACAGATACGCAGTATTTT; cdr3_aa: CASSVLAVNTDTQYF
v_call: TRBV7-8; clone_size: -; j_call: TRBJ2-4; d_call: -; cdr3_nt: TGTGCCAGCAGCTTAACGGGCTTAGCCAAAAACATTCAGTACTTC; cdr3_aa: CASSLTGLAKNIQYF
v_call: TRBV20-1; clone_size: -; j_call: TRBJ1-4; d_call: -; cdr3_nt: TGCAGTGCTAGAGCTAATGAAAAACTGTTTTTT; cdr3_aa: CSARANEKLFF
v_call: TRBV18; clone_size: -; j_call: TRBJ1-2; d_call: -; cdr3_nt: TGTGCCAGCTCCCCGCCGTCCCCCTATGGCTACACCTTC; cdr3_aa: CASSPPSPYGYTF
v_call: TRBV20-1; clone_size: -; j_call: TRBJ2-5; d_call: -; cdr3_nt: TGCAGTGCTAGTTATCGGGAGACCCAGTACTTC; cdr3_aa: CSASYRETQYF
v_call: TRBV18; clone_size: -; j_call: TRBJ1-2; d_call: TRBD1; cdr3_nt: TGTGCCAGCTCCGTGGGACAGGGGGACTATGGCTACACCTTC; cdr3_aa: CASSVGQGDYGYTF
v_call: TRBV19; clone_size: -; j_call: TRBJ1-1; d_call: -; cdr3_nt: TGTGCCACCCTGGGACGGGAGAACACTGAAGCTTTCTTT; cdr3_aa: CATLGRENTEAFF
v_call: TRBV6-5; clone_size: -; j_call: TRBJ1-6; d_call: TRBD1; cdr3_nt: TGTGCCAGCATCAAATCGGGGACAGGGGTTTCCCCCCTCCACTTT; cdr3_aa: CASIKSGTGVSPLHF
v_call: TRBV27; clone_size: -; j_call: TRBJ2-5; d_call: -; cdr3_nt: TGTGCCAGCAGTTTAATCCAGCAAGAGACCCAGTACTTC; cdr3_aa: CASSLIQQETQYF
v_call: TRBV27; clone_size: -; j_call: TRBJ2-3; d_call: -; cdr3_nt: TGTGCCAGCGGGGACTCTAGCACAGATACGCAGTATTTT; cdr3_aa: CASGDSSTDTQYF
v_call: TRBV24-1; clone_size: -; j_call: TRBJ2-3; d_call: -; cdr3_nt: TGTGCCACCAGTGATTTGCCATCAGATACGCAGTATTTT; cdr3_aa: CATSDLPSDTQYF
v_call: TRBV2; clone_size: -; j_call: TRBJ1-2; d_call: -; cdr3_nt: TGTGCCAGCAGTGAGAGGGGAAGCTACACCTTC; cdr3_aa: CASSERGSYTF
v_call: TRBV3-1/TRBV3-2; clone_size: few; j_call: TRBJ1-2; d_call: -; cdr3_nt: TGTGCCAGCAGTCCGATGAATAACCACTATGGCTACACCTTC; cdr3_aa: CASSPMNNHYGYTF
v_call: TRBV7-2; clone_size: -; j_call: TRBJ1-1; d_call: -; cdr3_nt: TGTGCCAGCAGCCTCGACAGCGGGATGAACACTGAAGCTTTCTTT; cdr3_aa: CASSLDSGMNTEAFF
v_call: TRBV5-1; clone_size: -; j_call: TRBJ1-4; d_call: TRBD1; cdr3_nt: TGCGCCAGCAGCCCCGAGGGACAGGGGGGTGAAAAACTGTTTTTT; cdr3_aa: CASSPEGQGGEKLFF
v_call: TRBV3-1/TRBV3-2; clone_size: -; j_call: TRBJ2-3; d_call: TRBD2; cdr3_nt: TGTGCCAGCAGCCCTTATAGCGGGAGCACAGATACGCAGTATTTT; cdr3_aa: CASSPYSGSTDTQYF
v_call: TRBV5-5; clone_size: -; j_call: TRBJ1-5; d_call: TRBD1; cdr3_nt: TGTGCCAGCAGCTTCCGGGACAGACTTTATCAGCCCCAGCATTTT; cdr3_aa: CASSFRDRLYQPQHF
v_call: TRBV5-6; clone_size: -; j_call: TRBJ1-1; d_call: -; cdr3_nt: TGTGCCAGCAGCTCGCCAAGGACTGAAGCTTTCTTT; cdr3_aa: CASSSPRTEAFF
v_call: TRBV6-4; clone_size: -; j_call: TRBJ2-2; d_call: TRBD1; cdr3_nt: TGTGCCAGCAGTCTAAATTGTGGGCAGGGGGATTGTTTTGACACCGGGGAGCTGTTTTTT; cdr3_aa: CASSLNCGQGDCFDTGELFF
v_call: TRBV7-9; clone_size: -; j_call: TRBJ2-3; d_call: TRBD2; cdr3_nt: TGTGCCAGCAGCCCTTTAGCGGGGGGCCATTCAGATACGCAGTATTTT; cdr3_aa: CASSPLAGGHSDTQYF
v_call: TRBV30; clone_size: -; j_call: TRBJ2-7; d_call: -; cdr3_nt: TGTGCCTGGAGTTCCTGGGACGGGTCCCTAGGCGAGCAGTACTTC; cdr3_aa: CAWSSWDGSLGEQYF
v_call: TRBV28; clone_size: -; j_call: TRBJ1-4; d_call: TRBD1; cdr3_nt: TGTGCCAGCAGTTTATGGGGGACAGGGACTGAAAAACTGTTTTTT; cdr3_aa: CASSLWGTGTEKLFF
v_call: TRBV19; clone_size: -; j_call: TRBJ1-4; d_call: -; cdr3_nt: TGTGCCAGTAGTATACCCCCAGGGCGGTTGGGAAAACTGTTTTTT; cdr3_aa: CASSIPPGRLGKLFF
v_call: TRBV2; clone_size: -; j_call: TRBJ1-2; d_call: -; cdr3_nt: TGTGCCAGCAGTGAGGAGTCTCCTAACTATGGCTACACCTTC; cdr3_aa: CASSEESPNYGYTF
v_call: TRBV6-5; clone_size: few; j_call: TRBJ2-7; d_call: -; cdr3_nt: TGTGCCAGCAGTCCCGGTGGCGGGGCTTGGTACGAGCAGTACTTC; cdr3_aa: CASSPGGGAWYEQYF
v_call: TRBV14; clone_size: -; j_call: TRBJ1-5; d_call: -; cdr3_nt: TGTGCCAGCAGCCAAGTGAGGGCAGAGGCCTTCGGGCAGCCCCAGCATTTT; cdr3_aa: CASSQVRAEAFGQPQHF
v_call: TRBV19; clone_size: -; j_call: TRBJ1-6; d_call: -; cdr3_nt: TGTGCCAGTAGTACCAGAACCTCCTATAATTCACCCCTCCACTTT; cdr3_aa: CASSTRTSYNSPLHF
v_call: TRBV2; clone_size: -; j_call: TRBJ1-5; d_call: TRBD1; cdr3_nt: TGTGCCAGCAGTGGGGACAGGGGGAGTTATCAGCCCCAGCATTTT; cdr3_aa: CASSGDRGSYQPQHF
v_call: TRBV25-1; clone_size: -; j_call: TRBJ1-3; d_call: -; cdr3_nt: TGTGCCAGCAGTGGAGCGCAGGGGCCCTCTGGAAACACCATATATTTT; cdr3_aa: CASSGAQGPSGNTIYF
v_call: TRBV28; clone_size: -; j_call: TRBJ1-6; d_call: -; cdr3_nt: TGTGCCAGCAGCACGGTGGGATTAAATTATTCACCCCTCCACTTT; cdr3_aa: CASSTVGLNYSPLHF
v_call: TRBV27; clone_size: -; j_call: TRBJ2-2; d_call: TRBD1; cdr3_nt: TGTGCCAGCAGCCTAACCGGACAGGGGGACACCGGGGAGCTGTTTTTT; cdr3_aa: CASSLTGQGDTGELFF